A selection of T cell receptor beta chains follows, all from one sample in a study of cytomegalovirus exposure and HLA in healthy donors. TCRdb keeps only in-frame clones here, not all; method: immunoSEQ multiplex PCR. The repertoire table contains some 110,000 clones. Sequencing input: PBMCs. The receptors originated from a young man in good health and CMV-seronegative. The CDR3 runs from the conserved cysteine through the conserved F or W. Each record gives: CDR3 protein, CDR3 DNA, V gene, J gene, D gene. The D gene is left open where the match is weak.

CASSIGTGRPDTQYF,TGTGCCAGTAGTATCGGGACAGGGAGACCAGATACGCAGTATTTT,TRBV19,TRBJ2-3,TRBD1
CSVEDTVKQTQYF,TGCAGCGTTGAAGACACGGTAAAACAGACCCAGTACTTC,TRBV29-1,TRBJ2-5,.
CASSPGQGVGGYTF,TGTGCCAGCTCACCAGGACAGGGCGTTGGTGGCTACACCTTC,TRBV18,TRBJ1-2,TRBD1
CASGDTSYEQYF,TGTGCCAGCGGGGACACCTCCTACGAGCAGTACTTC,TRBV28,TRBJ2-7,.
CASSEDRGRLDQPQHF,TGTGCCAGCAGTGAAGACAGGGGACGGCTAGATCAGCCCCAGCATTTT,TRBV2,TRBJ1-5,TRBD1
CASSYGGEPQHF,TGTGCCAGCAGTTACGGGGGGGAACCCCAGCATTTT,TRBV6-5,TRBJ1-5,.
CASSTLGLAGGLADTQYF,TGTGCCAGCAGCACCCTTGGGCTAGCGGGAGGTCTGGCAGATACGCAGTATTTT,TRBV7-3,TRBJ2-3,TRBD2
CASSPPMREGRNEQFF,TGTGCCAGCTCACCACCCATGCGGGAGGGCCGTAATGAGCAGTTCTTC,TRBV18,TRBJ2-1,TRBD2
CASNKGANYGYTF,TGTGCCAGCAATAAGGGGGCTAACTATGGCTACACCTTC,TRBV7-9,TRBJ1-2,.
CASSLRGREGTDTQYF,TGTGCCAGCAGCTTGAGAGGGAGGGAGGGCACAGATACGCAGTATTTT,TRBV5-6,TRBJ2-3,TRBD2
CASSPTTGAYNEQFF,TGTGCCAGCTCACCAACTACCGGGGCCTACAATGAGCAGTTCTTC,TRBV18,TRBJ2-1,.
CSVAAGGRGEQFF,TGCAGCGTTGCGGCGGGAGGGCGAGGTGAGCAGTTCTTC,TRBV29-1,TRBJ2-1,TRBD2
CASSQDRGAPYEQYF,TGCGCCAGCAGCCAAGATCGGGGGGCCCCTTACGAGCAGTACTTC,TRBV4-3,TRBJ2-7,.
CASSHAKSVTGELFF,TGTGCCAGCAGTCACGCCAAGAGTGTTACCGGGGAGCTGTTTTTT,TRBV7-8,TRBJ2-2,.
CSVEPDSYGYTF,TGCAGCGTTGAGCCGGACTCCTATGGCTACACCTTC,TRBV29-1,TRBJ1-2,.
CASSKKTGVAGGHTEAFF,TGTGCCAGCAGCAAAAAAACGGGGGTCGCAGGGGGCCACACTGAAGCTTTCTTT,TRBV21-1,TRBJ1-1,.
CSVEDQSDTREDGYTF,TGCAGCGTTGAAGATCAATCGGACACTAGGGAGGATGGCTACACCTTC,TRBV29-1,TRBJ1-2,.
CASSPGQVYNEQFF,TGTGCCAGCAGTCCGGGACAGGTTTACAATGAGCAGTTCTTC,TRBV27,TRBJ2-1,TRBD1
CASSLTGANTEAFF,TGTGCCAGCAGTCTGACAGGGGCAAACACTGAAGCTTTCTTT,TRBV28,TRBJ1-1,TRBD1
CASSLVTGISNQPQHF,TGTGCCAGCAGCTTGGTCACGGGGATAAGCAATCAGCCCCAGCATTTT,TRBV5-8,TRBJ1-5,.
CASSPTGFQETQYF,TGTGCCAGCAGCCCTACAGGGTTCCAAGAGACCCAGTACTTC,TRBV6-1,TRBJ2-5,.
CASSPAGVYEQYF,TGTGCCAGCTCACCCGCCGGGGTTTACGAGCAGTACTTC,TRBV18,TRBJ2-7,.
CASSPEGRGPYEQYF,TGCGCCAGCAGCCCTGAGGGGCGGGGGCCCTACGAGCAGTACTTC,TRBV5-1,TRBJ2-7,.
CASSQDRAGGPLGGYTF,TGCGCCAGCAGCCAAGATAGGGCAGGGGGCCCCCTTGGGGGCTACACCTTC,TRBV4-3,TRBJ1-2,TRBD1
CAWSADSGSGNTIYF,TGTGCCTGGAGTGCCGATTCGGGCTCTGGAAACACCATATATTTT,TRBV30,TRBJ1-3,.
CASTRGGDLAEQYF,TGCGCCAGCACCCGGGGGGGGGACCTCGCCGAGCAGTACTTC,TRBV5-1,TRBJ2-7,TRBD2
CASSLRTGFVTEAFF,TGTGCCAGCAGCCTGAGGACAGGGTTCGTCACTGAAGCTTTCTTT,TRBV7-8,TRBJ1-1,TRBD1
CASTGLAGVYEQFF,TGCGCCAGCACCGGACTAGCGGGAGTCTATGAGCAGTTCTTC,TRBV5-1,TRBJ2-1,TRBD2
CASRIEWSSYEQYF,TGTGCCAGTAGGATTGAGTGGAGCTCCTACGAGCAGTACTTC,TRBV19,TRBJ2-7,.
CSVERTSGRQETQYF,TGCAGCGTTGAACGTACTAGCGGGCGACAAGAGACCCAGTACTTC,TRBV29-1,TRBJ2-5,TRBD2
CASSLVGGTGTSYEQYF,TGTGCCAGCAGCCTTGTGGGAGGTACCGGAACCTCCTACGAGCAGTACTTC,TRBV4-2,TRBJ2-7,.
CASSQGYLYGYTF,TGTGCCAGCAGTCAGGGGTATTTGTATGGCTACACCTTC,TRBV2,TRBJ1-2,.
CASSQEREVRTDTQYF,TGCGCCAGCAGCCAAGAACGGGAGGTTCGCACAGATACGCAGTATTTT,TRBV4-1,TRBJ2-3,TRBD2
CAWNTGYYEQYF,TGTGCCTGGAATACAGGGTACTACGAGCAGTACTTC,TRBV30,TRBJ2-7,.
CATSRDRTGAEKLFF,TGTGCCACCAGCAGAGATAGGACAGGAGCCGAAAAACTGTTTTTT,TRBV15,TRBJ1-4,TRBD1
CASSGQGDPTGELFF,TGCGCCAGCAGTGGGCAGGGGGACCCCACCGGGGAGCTGTTTTTT,TRBV5-1,TRBJ2-2,TRBD1
CASSLRADPTGELFF,TGTGCCAGCAGTTTGCGGGCTGATCCTACCGGGGAGCTGTTTTTT,TRBV27,TRBJ2-2,.